Listed below are T cell receptor beta chains from one sample, sequenced in a study of vaccination effects on CD4 cells after COVID-19. These receptors have no known antigen. Measured with immunoSEQ multiplex PCR; TCRdb has only the in-frame clones, and not every one. The data show some 9,800 clones, about 76% seen once. Specimen: CD4+ T cells from PBMCs cultured without peptide, collected after COVID-19 vaccination. The receptors shown here come from a human donor who received a COVID-19 vaccine. CDR3s include the opening cysteine and the closing phenylalanine or tryptophan. Fields, in order: V gene, D gene, J gene, clone size, CDR3 DNA, CDR3 protein. The D gene is left open where the match is weak. A row's size may be missing; if present it is once, few, many or a size class.

V: TRBV6-6
D: NA
J: TRBJ2-2
size: medium-sized
DNA: TGTGCCAGCACGGCACCGAACACCGGGGAGCTGTTTTTT
CDR3: CASTAPNTGELFF

V: TRBV4-3
D: TRBD2
J: TRBJ2-1
size: NA
DNA: TGCGCCAGCAGCCCCGGGGGGAGCTCCTACAATGAGCAGTTCTTC
CDR3: CASSPGGSSYNEQFF

V: TRBV10-1
D: NA
J: TRBJ1-3
size: NA
DNA: TGCGCCAGCAGGTGCGAATTATTCTCTGGAAACACCATATATTTT
CDR3: CASRCELFSGNTIYF

V: TRBV7-8
D: TRBD1
J: TRBJ1-2
size: NA
DNA: TGTGCCAGCAGCCCGGACAGGGACTATGGCTACACCTTC
CDR3: CASSPDRDYGYTF

V: TRBV7-8
D: TRBD2
J: TRBJ2-1
size: NA
DNA: TGTGCCAGCAGCGCGACTAGCGGGAGGGGGAATGAGCAGTTCTTC
CDR3: CASSATSGRGNEQFF

V: TRBV18
D: NA
J: TRBJ1-2
size: NA
DNA: TGTGCCAGCTCACCGTCTACCGGGCCTAACTATGGCTACACCTTC
CDR3: CASSPSTGPNYGYTF

V: TRBV28
D: TRBD1
J: TRBJ1-2
size: NA
DNA: TGTGCCAGCACCCAAGGACAGGGAGGTGGCTACACCTTC
CDR3: CASTQGQGGGYTF

V: TRBV27
D: NA
J: TRBJ2-7
size: large
DNA: TGTGCCAGCAGTTTATCAGGCTGGTACGAGCAGTACTTC
CDR3: CASSLSGWYEQYF

V: TRBV19
D: NA
J: TRBJ2-7
size: NA
DNA: TGTGCCAGTAGTATAGGCCACTACTACGAGCAGTACTTC
CDR3: CASSIGHYYEQYF

V: TRBV9
D: TRBD2
J: TRBJ2-3
size: few
DNA: TGTGCCAGCAGCGCGAGCGGGGGGGGTGCGCAGTATTTT
CDR3: CASSASGGGAQYF

V: TRBV5-1
D: TRBD1
J: TRBJ2-7
size: few
DNA: TGCGCCAGCAGCTTGGTTTGGGACAGGGGACCCTCCGAGCAGTACTTC
CDR3: CASSLVWDRGPSEQYF

V: TRBV30
D: NA
J: TRBJ2-7
size: NA
DNA: TGTGCCTGGAGCCCCGTGGGCGGGGAGCAGTACTTC
CDR3: CAWSPVGGEQYF

V: TRBV18
D: NA
J: TRBJ2-6
size: NA
DNA: TGTGCCAGCTCACCACCCAGGGGTTCTGGGGCCAACGTCCTGACTTTC
CDR3: CASSPPRGSGANVLTF

V: TRBV6-4
D: NA
J: TRBJ1-2
size: NA
DNA: TGTGCCAGCAGCCCCCGGGACAAAGGCTACACCTTC
CDR3: CASSPRDKGYTF